This T cell receptor (beta chain) was sequenced for a study of OX40 agonist ivuxolimab in advanced cancers. Findings of the study overall: Clonal expansion by week 6 occurred in CD4+ and CD8+ blood T cells (at 0.1 to 3.0 mg/kg).

This CDR3 region has 14 residues. The germline CDR1 and CDR2 sequences are SGHTA and FQGNSA. V dropped 5 bases and J dropped 6; count of bases not matched to a gene: 7. Method: immunoSEQ multiplex PCR; TCRdb's copy keeps in-frame clones and lacks some. In the table there are more than 95,000 clones, about nine tenths of which are singletons. Note on this clone: Its antigen remains unidentified.

The TCR sequence derives from an adult with an advanced solid tumor such as melanoma, head and neck, liver or kidney cancer. The sequencing used CD4+ or CD8+ T cells sorted from blood, collected in a trial of the OX40 agonist ivuxolimab. This rearrangement joins TRBV7-2 to TRBJ2-5; TRBD1 aligns across 9 bases. In DNA, the CDR3 is TGTGCCAGCAGCCCAGGGACAGGGTCGAAGACCCAGTACTTC. Its translation is CASSPGTGSKTQYF.